The source of this T cell receptor (beta chain) is a study of CD8+ T cells in alopecia areata. The CDR3 is made up of 13 amino acids. Between the trimmed V and J ends, which lost 0 bases and 4 bases, there was a span of 9 bases. Per the germline V gene, CDR1 is GTSNPN and CDR2 is SVGIG (reference sequence). Extraction and reverse transcription of RNA yielded cDNA as the sequencing template. Here immunoSEQ multiplex PCR was the method, and the copy in TCRdb shows in-frame clones only, minus some. Counted here are about 98,000 clones, about 40% occurring once; the ten biggest clones make up around 0.8%.

This sequence was found in a human donor with alopecia areata. Sequenced input: CD4+ T cells sorted from blood. The V gene is TRBV30, the J gene TRBJ2-5; D is unclear. The CDR3 protein is CAWSVGLRETQYF. The DNA of the CDR3 is TGTGCCTGGAGTGTTGGGTTACGAGAGACCCAGTACTTC.